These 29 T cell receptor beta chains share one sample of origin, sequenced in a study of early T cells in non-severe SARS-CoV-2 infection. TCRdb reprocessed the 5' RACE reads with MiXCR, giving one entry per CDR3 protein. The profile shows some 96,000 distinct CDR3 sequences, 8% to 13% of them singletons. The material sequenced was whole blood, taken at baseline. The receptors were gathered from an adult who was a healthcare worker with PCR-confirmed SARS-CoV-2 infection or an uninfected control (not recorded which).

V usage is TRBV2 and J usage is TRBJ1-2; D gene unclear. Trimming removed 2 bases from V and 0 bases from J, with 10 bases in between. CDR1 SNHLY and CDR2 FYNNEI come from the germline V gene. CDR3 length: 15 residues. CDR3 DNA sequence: TGTGCCAGCAGTGAATACACAGCCGCTAACTATGGCTACACCTTC. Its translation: CASSEYTAANYGYTF. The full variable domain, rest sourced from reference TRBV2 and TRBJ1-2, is EPEVTQTPSHQVTQMGQEVILRCVPISNHLYFYWYRQILGQKVEFLVSFYNNEISEKSEIFDDQFSVERPDGSNFTLKIRSTKLEDSAMYFCASSEYTAANYGYTFGSGTRLTVV.

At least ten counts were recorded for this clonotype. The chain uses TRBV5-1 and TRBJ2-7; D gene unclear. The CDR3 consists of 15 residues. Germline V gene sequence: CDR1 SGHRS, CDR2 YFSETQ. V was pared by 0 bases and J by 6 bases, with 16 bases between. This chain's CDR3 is CASSLVFAGAGEQYF. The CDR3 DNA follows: TGCGCCAGCAGCTTGGTGTTTGCCGGCGCCGGCGAGCAGTACTTC.

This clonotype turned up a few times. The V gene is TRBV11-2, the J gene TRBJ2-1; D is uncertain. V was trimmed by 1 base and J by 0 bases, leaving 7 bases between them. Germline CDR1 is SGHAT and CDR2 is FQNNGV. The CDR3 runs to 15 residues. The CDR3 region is CASSLVGSSYNEQFF. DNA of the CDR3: TGTGCCAGCAGCTTAGTCGGTTCCTCCTACAATGAGCAGTTCTTC. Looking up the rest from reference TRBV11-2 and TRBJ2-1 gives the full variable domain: EAGVAQSPRYKIIEKRQSVAFWCNPISGHATLYWYQQILGQGPKLLIQFQNNGVVDDSQLPKDRFSAERLKGVDSTLKIQPAKLEDSAVYLCASSLVGSSYNEQFFGPGTRLTVL.

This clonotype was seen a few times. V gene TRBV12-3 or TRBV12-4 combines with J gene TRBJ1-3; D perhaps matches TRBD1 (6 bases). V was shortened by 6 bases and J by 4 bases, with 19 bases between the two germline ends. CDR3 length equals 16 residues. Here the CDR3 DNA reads TGTGCCAGCAGCCGAGCGACAGGTCGGATCGGAAACACCATATATTTT. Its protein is CASSRATGRIGNTIYF.

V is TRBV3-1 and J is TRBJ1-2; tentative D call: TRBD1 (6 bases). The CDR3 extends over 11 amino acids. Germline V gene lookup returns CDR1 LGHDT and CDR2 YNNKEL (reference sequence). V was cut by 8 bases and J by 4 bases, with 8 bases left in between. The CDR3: CASEGGYGYTF. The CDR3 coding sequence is TGTGCCAGCGAGGGGGGCTATGGCTACACCTTC.

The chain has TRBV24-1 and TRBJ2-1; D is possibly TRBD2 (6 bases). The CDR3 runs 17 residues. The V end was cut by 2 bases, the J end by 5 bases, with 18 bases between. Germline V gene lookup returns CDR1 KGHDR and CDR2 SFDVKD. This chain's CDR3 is CATSDSSLSGINNEQFF. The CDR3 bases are TGTGCCACCAGTGATTCGTCACTTAGCGGTATTAACAATGAGCAGTTCTTC.

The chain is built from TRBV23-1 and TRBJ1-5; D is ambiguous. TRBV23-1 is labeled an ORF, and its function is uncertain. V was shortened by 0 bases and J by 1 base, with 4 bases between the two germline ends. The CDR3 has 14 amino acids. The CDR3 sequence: CASSQSASNQPQHF. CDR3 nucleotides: TGCGCCAGCAGTCAATCGGCCAGCAATCAGCCCCAGCATTTT.

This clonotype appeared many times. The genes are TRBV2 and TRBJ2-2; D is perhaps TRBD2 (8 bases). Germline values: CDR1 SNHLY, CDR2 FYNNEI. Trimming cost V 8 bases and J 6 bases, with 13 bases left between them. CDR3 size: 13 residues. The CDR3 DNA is TGTGCCAGCCGGGAGGGGGCCGCCGGGGAGCTGTTTTTT. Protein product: CASREGAAGELFF.

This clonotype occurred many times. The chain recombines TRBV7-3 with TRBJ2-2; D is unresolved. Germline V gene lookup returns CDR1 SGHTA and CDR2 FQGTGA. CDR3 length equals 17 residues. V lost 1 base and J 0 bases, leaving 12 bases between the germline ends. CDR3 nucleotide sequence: TGTGCCAGCAGCTTAAACTCCCTGGACGCGAACACCGGGGAGCTGTTTTTT. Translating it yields CASSLNSLDANTGELFF.

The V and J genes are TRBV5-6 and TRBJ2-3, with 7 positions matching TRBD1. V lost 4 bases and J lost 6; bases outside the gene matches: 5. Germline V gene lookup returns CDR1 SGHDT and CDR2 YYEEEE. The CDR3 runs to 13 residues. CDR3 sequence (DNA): TGTGCCAGCAGCGAGCAGGGGGAGGATACGCAGTATTTT. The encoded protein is CASSEQGEDTQYF.

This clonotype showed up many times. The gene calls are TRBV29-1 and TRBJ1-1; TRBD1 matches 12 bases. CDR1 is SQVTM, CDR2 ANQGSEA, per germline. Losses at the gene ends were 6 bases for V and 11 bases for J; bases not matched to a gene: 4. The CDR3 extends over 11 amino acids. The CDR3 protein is CSVGTGGSAFF. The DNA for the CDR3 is TGCAGCGTGGGGACAGGGGGCTCGGCTTTCTTT.

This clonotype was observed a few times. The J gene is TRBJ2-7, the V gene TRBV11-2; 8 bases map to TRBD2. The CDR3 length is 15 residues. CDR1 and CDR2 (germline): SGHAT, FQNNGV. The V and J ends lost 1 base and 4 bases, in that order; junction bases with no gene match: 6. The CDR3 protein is CASSLVRLAGYEQYF. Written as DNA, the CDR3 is TGTGCCAGCAGCTTAGTGCGCCTAGCGGGTTACGAGCAGTACTTC.

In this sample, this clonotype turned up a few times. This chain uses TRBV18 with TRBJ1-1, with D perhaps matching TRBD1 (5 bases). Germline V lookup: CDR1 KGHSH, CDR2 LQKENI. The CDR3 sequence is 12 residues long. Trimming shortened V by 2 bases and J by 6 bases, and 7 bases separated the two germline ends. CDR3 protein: CASSPGDAEAFF. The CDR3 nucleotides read TGTGCCAGCTCACCAGGGGACGCTGAAGCTTTCTTT.

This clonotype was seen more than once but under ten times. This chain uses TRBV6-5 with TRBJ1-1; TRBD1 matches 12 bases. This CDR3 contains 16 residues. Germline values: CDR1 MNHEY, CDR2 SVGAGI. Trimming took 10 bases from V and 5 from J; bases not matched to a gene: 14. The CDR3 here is CATNAGTGGGRTEAFF. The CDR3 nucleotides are TGTGCCACTAACGCCGGGACAGGGGGCGGAAGGACTGAAGCTTTCTTT.

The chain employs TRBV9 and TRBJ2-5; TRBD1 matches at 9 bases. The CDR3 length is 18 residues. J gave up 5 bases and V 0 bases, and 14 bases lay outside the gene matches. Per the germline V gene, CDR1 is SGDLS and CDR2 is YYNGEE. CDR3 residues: CASSVGGSGTGWMETQYF. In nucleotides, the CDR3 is TGTGCCAGCAGCGTAGGCGGTTCCGGGACAGGGTGGATGGAGACCCAGTACTTC.

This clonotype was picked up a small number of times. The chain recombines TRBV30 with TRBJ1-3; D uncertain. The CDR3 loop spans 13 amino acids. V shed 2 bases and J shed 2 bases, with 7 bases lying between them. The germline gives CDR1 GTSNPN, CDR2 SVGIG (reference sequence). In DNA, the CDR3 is TGTGCCTGGAGTAGCATGGCTGGAAACACCATATATTTT. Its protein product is CAWSSMAGNTIYF. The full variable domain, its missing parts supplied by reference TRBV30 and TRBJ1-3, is SQTIHQWPATLVQPVGSPLSLECTVEGTSNPNLYWYRQAAGRGLQLLFYSVGIGQISSEVPQNLSASRPQDRQFILSSKKLLLSDSGFYLCAWSSMAGNTIYFGEGSWLTVV.

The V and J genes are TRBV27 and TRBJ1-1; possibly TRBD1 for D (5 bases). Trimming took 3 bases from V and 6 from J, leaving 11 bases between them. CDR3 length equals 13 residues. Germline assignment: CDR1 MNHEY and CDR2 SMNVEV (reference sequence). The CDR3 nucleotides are TGTGCCAGCAGTTTCGACAGAACCTCTGAAGCTTTCTTT. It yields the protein CASSFDRTSEAFF.

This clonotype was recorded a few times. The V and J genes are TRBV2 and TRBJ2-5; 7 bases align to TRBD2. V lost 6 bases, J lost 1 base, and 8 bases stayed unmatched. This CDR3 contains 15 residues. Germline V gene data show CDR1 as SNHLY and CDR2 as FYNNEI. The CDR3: CASRGLGGTQETQYF. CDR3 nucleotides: TGTGCCAGCAGGGGCCTGGGGGGGACCCAAGAGACCCAGTACTTC.

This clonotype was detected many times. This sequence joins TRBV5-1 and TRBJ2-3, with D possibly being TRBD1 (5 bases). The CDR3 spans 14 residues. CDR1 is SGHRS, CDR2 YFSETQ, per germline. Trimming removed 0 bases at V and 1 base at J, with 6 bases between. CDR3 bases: TGCGCCAGCAGCTTGGAAGGGGGCACAGATACGCAGTATTTT. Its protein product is CASSLEGGTDTQYF. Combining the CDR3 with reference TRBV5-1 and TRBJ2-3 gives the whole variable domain KAGVTQTPRYLIKTRGQQVTLSCSPISGHRSVSWYQQTPGQGLQFLFEYFSETQRNKGNFPGRFSGRQFSNSRSEMNVSTLELGDSALYLCASSLEGGTDTQYFGPGTRLTVL.

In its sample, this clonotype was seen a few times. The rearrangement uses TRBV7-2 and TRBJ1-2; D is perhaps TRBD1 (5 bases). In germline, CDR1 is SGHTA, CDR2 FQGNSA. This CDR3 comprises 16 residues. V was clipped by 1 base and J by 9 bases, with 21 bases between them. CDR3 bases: TGTGCCAGCAGCTTAGGCCCCTCCGGGGCGAGCGGGAGCTACACCTTC. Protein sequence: CASSLGPSGASGSYTF.

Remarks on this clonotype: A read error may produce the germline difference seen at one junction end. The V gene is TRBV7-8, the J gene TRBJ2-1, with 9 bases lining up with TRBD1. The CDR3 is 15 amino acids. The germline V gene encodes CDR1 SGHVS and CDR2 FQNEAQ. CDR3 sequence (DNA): TGTGCCACCAGCCGAGGACAGGGGACATTCAATGAGCAGTTCTTC. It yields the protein CATSRGQGTFNEQFF.

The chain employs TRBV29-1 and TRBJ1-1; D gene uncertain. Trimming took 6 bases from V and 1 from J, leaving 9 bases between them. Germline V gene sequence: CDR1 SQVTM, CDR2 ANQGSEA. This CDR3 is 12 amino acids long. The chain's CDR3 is CSVQQPNTEAFF. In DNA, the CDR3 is TGCAGCGTACAACAACCGAACACTGAAGCTTTCTTT.

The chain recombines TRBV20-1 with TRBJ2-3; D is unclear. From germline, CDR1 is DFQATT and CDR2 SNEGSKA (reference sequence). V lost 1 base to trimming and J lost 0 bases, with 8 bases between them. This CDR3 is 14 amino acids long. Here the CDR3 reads CSARALDSTDTQYF. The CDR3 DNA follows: TGCAGTGCTAGAGCTCTCGATAGCACAGATACGCAGTATTTT.

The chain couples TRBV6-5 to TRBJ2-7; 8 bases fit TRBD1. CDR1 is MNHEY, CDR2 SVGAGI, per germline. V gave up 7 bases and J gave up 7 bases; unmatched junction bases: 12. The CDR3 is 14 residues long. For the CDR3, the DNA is TGTGCCAGCATCATGGCAGGGGGCATGGGGGAGCAGTACTTC. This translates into CASIMAGGMGEQYF.

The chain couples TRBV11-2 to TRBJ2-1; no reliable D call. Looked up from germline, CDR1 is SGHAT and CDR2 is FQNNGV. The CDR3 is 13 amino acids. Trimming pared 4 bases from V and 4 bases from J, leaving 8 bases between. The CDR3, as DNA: TGTGCCAGCAGCTCGCTGGATTACAATGAGCAGTTCTTC. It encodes CASSSLDYNEQFF. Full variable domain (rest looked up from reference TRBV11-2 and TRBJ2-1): EAGVAQSPRYKIIEKRQSVAFWCNPISGHATLYWYQQILGQGPKLLIQFQNNGVVDDSQLPKDRFSAERLKGVDSTLKIQPAKLEDSAVYLCASSSLDYNEQFFGPGTRLTVL.

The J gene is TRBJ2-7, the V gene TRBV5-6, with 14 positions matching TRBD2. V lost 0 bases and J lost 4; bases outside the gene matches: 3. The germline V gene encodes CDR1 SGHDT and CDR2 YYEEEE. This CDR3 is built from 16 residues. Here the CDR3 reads CASSLAGTSGRYEQYF. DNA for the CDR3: TGTGCCAGCAGCTTGGCCGGGACTAGCGGGAGATACGAGCAGTACTTC.

CDR3 coding DNA: TGTGCCAGCTCCGGGACTAGCCCCTCCTACAATGAGCAGTTCTTC. Encoded protein: CASSGTSPSYNEQFF. The J gene is TRBJ2-1, the V gene TRBV27, with 9 bases matching TRBD2. Per germline, CDR1 MNHEY and CDR2 SMNVEV (reference sequence). CDR3 length: 15 amino acids. Trimming took 8 bases from V and 0 from J; bases not matched to a gene: 5.

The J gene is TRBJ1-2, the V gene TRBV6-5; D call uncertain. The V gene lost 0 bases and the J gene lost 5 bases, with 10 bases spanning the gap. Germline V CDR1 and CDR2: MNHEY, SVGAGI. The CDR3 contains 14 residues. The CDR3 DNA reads TGTGCCAGCAGTTACTCGTGGGGAGGGTATGGCTACACCTTC. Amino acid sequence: CASSYSWGGYGYTF.

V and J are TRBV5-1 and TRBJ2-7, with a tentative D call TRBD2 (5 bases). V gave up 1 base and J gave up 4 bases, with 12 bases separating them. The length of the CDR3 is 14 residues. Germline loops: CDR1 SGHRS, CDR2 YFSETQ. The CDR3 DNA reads TGCGCCAGCAGCTTGAATAGCGATTTGTACGAGCAGTACTTC. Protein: CASSLNSDLYEQYF.